This T cell receptor beta chain was identified during a study of T cell responses to AZD1222 COVID-19 vaccine. Concerning this clone itself: The target antigen is unknown.

Sequencing was performed with immunoSEQ multiplex PCR; in TCRdb, only in-frame clones are kept and a portion is missing. Altogether about 160,000 clones are present, 90% to 95% being singletons, with the ten largest covering 1% to 1.4%. V lost 6 bases, J lost 0 bases, and 12 bases lay in between. The CDR3 is made up of 15 amino acids. CDR1 and CDR2 from the germline V gene are MNHEY and SVGAGI. Pooled in the analysis were second doses at about 4 or about 12 weeks. General study results and limits: Just five or six AZD1222 recipients were seropositive at baseline. Clonal diversity was possibly underestimated, and the donors were mostly white British, with more females. Nearly half of spike-specific TCRs reportedly target variant regions that are unmutated in the B.1.351 and B.1.1.7 variants.

This chain joins TRBV6-5 and TRBJ1-5, with D possibly TRBD1 on 6 matching bases. The material was peripheral blood, obtained 28 days after the second AZD1222 dose. The source is an adult who received the AZD1222 COVID-19 vaccine. The CDR3 coding sequence is TGTGCCAGCAGACCGACAGGCTATAGCAATCAGCCCCAGCATTTT. Translation gives CASRPTGYSNQPQHF.